This T cell receptor beta chain was recorded in a study of response to subunit inactivated influenza vaccine. The CDR3 is 15 amino acids. Germline V gene sequence: CDR1 MDHEN, CDR2 SYDVKM. Between the trimmed V and J ends, which lost 5 bases and 3 bases, there was a span of 17 bases. TCRdb fed the RT-PCR reads into MiXCR, producing one record per CDR3 protein. The sample consists of hundreds of thousands of distinct CDR3 sequences, 12% of them appearing once. There are many counts of this clonotype. The source was PBMCs from blood, collected on the day of vaccination. The J gene is TRBJ2-7, the V gene TRBV28, with D tentatively TRBD1 (5 bases). This TCR was recovered from a man between 45 and 60 years old who received an inactivated influenza vaccine. CDR3 nucleotides: TGTGCCAGCAGTCCTCCCCTGGCAGGGCTCTACGAGCAGTACTTC. Translating gives CASSPPLAGLYEQYF.